These 21 T cell receptor beta chains came from one sample sequenced in a study of blood T cells in healthy people across ages. Together with a sample-barcoded 5' primer, a J-beta primer mix was included in a second PCR lasting about 7 to 11 cycles. TCRdb re-called the 5' RACE reads through MiXCR, storing one row per CDR3 protein. The table records some 1 million distinct CDR3 sequences, roughly 45% of them present only once. Sequencing used blood. The source is a woman in her sixties or seventies in good health.

The chain is built from TRBV11-2 and TRBJ2-3; 10 nucleotides agree with TRBD2. Germline V gives CDR1 SGHAT, CDR2 FQNNGV. The CDR3 covers 14 residues. V lost 3 bases and J lost 6; bases outside the gene matches: 3. The CDR3 nucleotides read TGTGCCAGCAGCTTCGTAGCGGGAGGCGATACGCAGTATTTT. Translated: CASSFVAGGDTQYF.

A few counts support this clonotype. CDR3 in amino acids: CASSDGRYNEQFF. Here the CDR3 DNA reads TGTGCCAGCAGTGACGGCAGGTACAATGAGCAGTTCTTC. The chain couples TRBV25-1 to TRBJ2-1; D not certain. This CDR3 has 13 amino acids. Germline CDR1 MGHDK, CDR2 SYGVNS. Trimming removed 3 bases from V and 4 bases from J, with 7 bases in between.

This clonotype has a handful of counts. This chain joins TRBV6-1 and TRBJ2-5; D may be TRBD2 (6 bases). The length of the CDR3 is 17 residues. The V end lost 3 bases, the J end lost 3 bases, and 20 bases lay between the germline ends. From germline, CDR1 is MNHNS and CDR2 SASEGT. CDR3 in DNA: TGTGCCAGCAGTGAGCTAGACCTTACGTGGGGGGAAGAGACCCAGTACTTC. Amino acid sequence: CASSELDLTWGEETQYF.

The chain has TRBV9 and TRBJ2-7, with D perhaps TRBD2 (5 bases). Germline V gives CDR1 SGDLS, CDR2 YYNGEE. V lost 6 bases and J 2 bases, leaving 18 bases between the germline ends. This CDR3 has 15 residues. This CDR3 is CASTPGEGVTYEQYF. CDR3 nucleotide sequence: TGTGCCAGCACCCCGGGTGAGGGAGTCACCTACGAGCAGTACTTC.

There are a few counts of this clonotype. V gene TRBV20-1 combines with J gene TRBJ2-7, with 8 bases aligning to TRBD1. The J segment lost 2 bases and the V segment lost 4 bases, leaving 4 bases of the junction unmatched. The CDR3 is made up of 13 amino acids. From germline, CDR1 is DFQATT and CDR2 SNEGSKA (reference sequence). CDR3 sequence (DNA): TGCAGTGCTAATTACAGGGGGACCTACGAGCAGTACTTC. It specifies CSANYRGTYEQYF.

This rearrangement joins TRBV3-1 to TRBJ1-1; no reliable D call. Germline V lookup: CDR1 LGHDT, CDR2 YNNKEL (reference sequence). The germline V and J ends were trimmed by 0 bases and 8 bases, with 13 bases remaining between them. This CDR3 comprises 14 residues. CDR3 region: CASSQDVGRREAFF. CDR3 coding DNA: TGTGCCAGCAGCCAAGATGTTGGGCGTCGGGAAGCTTTCTTT. The full variable domain, its missing parts supplied by reference TRBV3-1 and TRBJ1-1, is DTAVSQTPKYLVTQMGNDKSIKCEQNLGHDTMYWYKQDSKKFLKIMFSYNNKELIINETVPNRFSPKSPDKAHLNLHINSLELGDSAVYFCASSQDVGRREAFFGQGTRLTVV.

There are many counts of this clonotype. The chain employs TRBV5-1 and TRBJ2-1; 12 nucleotides agree with TRBD2. The CDR3 loop spans 21 amino acids. Germline values: CDR1 SGHRS, CDR2 YFSETQ. The junction had 16 bases not matched to a gene; V was cut back by 3 bases and J by 0 bases. Written as DNA, the CDR3 is TGCGCCAGCAGCTCCTACGCTGGACTAGCGGGACACAGAGACTCCTACAATGAGCAGTTCTTC. This sequence encodes CASSSYAGLAGHRDSYNEQFF.

There are a few counts of this clonotype. This rearrangement joins TRBV29-1 to TRBJ1-2, with D unclear. This CDR3 spans 12 amino acids. CDR1 is SQVTM, CDR2 ANQGSEA, per germline. The V gene lost 3 bases and the J gene lost 2 bases, with 7 bases spanning the gap. CDR3: CSVEPGNYGYTF. CDR3 coding DNA: TGCAGCGTTGAGCCGGGGAACTATGGCTACACCTTC.

J is TRBJ1-1 and V is TRBV7-2; D is possibly TRBD1 (5 bases). V gave up 3 bases and J gave up 0 bases, with 11 bases separating them. The CDR3 is 15 residues long. Per the germline V gene, CDR1 is SGHTA and CDR2 is FQGNSA. The CDR3 region is CASSFDSFMNTEAFF. In nucleotides, the CDR3 is TGTGCCAGCAGCTTCGACAGCTTCATGAACACTGAAGCTTTCTTT.

This clonotype turned up a few times. The chain links TRBV20-1 to TRBJ2-7, with 11 bases aligning to TRBD2. V was clipped by 6 bases and J by 2 bases; unmatched bases: 12. The CDR3 totals 16 residues. Germline V gene sequence: CDR1 DFQATT, CDR2 SNEGSKA (reference sequence). CDR3 DNA sequence: TGCAGTGCCATGACAGCCGGGACTAGCGGACCCTACGAGCAGTACTTC. This translates into CSAMTAGTSGPYEQYF.

The chain employs TRBV6-5 and TRBJ2-7; a possible D gene is TRBD2 (6 bases). V lost 6 bases and J lost 0, with 12 bases in between. The CDR3 spans 14 residues. CDR1 MNHEY and CDR2 SVGAGI come from the germline V gene. The CDR3 nucleotides are TGTGCCAGCAGAAGGGACTTCTCCTCCTACGAGCAGTACTTC. Translation: CASRRDFSSYEQYF.

The chain carries TRBV11-2 and TRBJ2-4, with a possible D match to TRBD2 (6 bases). V shed 2 bases and J shed 4 bases, with 12 bases lying between them. Germline CDR1 SGHAT, CDR2 FQNNGV. The CDR3 is made up of 15 amino acids. CDR3 nucleotides: TGTGCCAGCAGCTTATTGGGGGGTTTGAAAAACATTCAGTACTTC. This gives the protein CASSLLGGLKNIQYF.

This clonotype appeared many times. The chain recombines TRBV29-1 with TRBJ2-3; 9 bases are a match to TRBD1. The J segment lost 3 bases and the V segment lost 4 bases, leaving 8 bases of the junction unmatched. The germline V gene has CDR1 SQVTM and CDR2 ANQGSEA. This CDR3 is built from 15 residues. CDR3 in amino acids: CSVVGPGQGTDTQYF. The CDR3 region has the DNA TGCAGCGTTGTAGGGCCCGGACAGGGGACAGATACGCAGTATTTT.

This rearrangement joins TRBV27 to TRBJ2-7; 11 bases line up with TRBD2. Germline V gene lookup returns CDR1 MNHEY and CDR2 SMNVEV (reference sequence). V trimming: 10 bases; J trimming: 1 base; junction bases outside the gene matches: 9. The length of the CDR3 is 15 residues. The CDR3 is CATTQLAGASYEQYF. The CDR3 DNA is TGTGCCACCACCCAACTAGCGGGAGCTTCCTACGAGCAGTACTTC.

V is TRBV5-1 and J is TRBJ1-1; D is perhaps TRBD1 (6 bases). Germline assignment: CDR1 SGHRS and CDR2 YFSETQ. With 0 bases removed from V and 1 base from J, the gap between germline ends came to 13 bases. This CDR3 comprises 16 residues. CDR3: CASSLATGGRNTEAFF. The CDR3, as DNA: TGCGCCAGCAGCTTGGCCACCGGGGGGCGGAACACTGAAGCTTTCTTT.

Comment on this clonotype: The final CDR3 position lacks the conserved phenylalanine or tryptophan, pointing to a likely read error. V gene TRBV20-1 combines with J gene TRBJ2-1, with 9 bases matching TRBD2. J lost 0 bases, V lost 5 bases, and 8 bases had no gene match. This CDR3 is built from 16 residues. Germline loops: CDR1 DFQATT, CDR2 SNEGSKA (reference sequence). This CDR3 reads CSALGSLAGSYNEQFL. In DNA form, the CDR3 reads TGCAGTGCTTTGGGGTCACTAGCGGGCTCCTACAATGAGCAGTTCCTC.

This clonotype appeared once. This chain connects TRBV15 to TRBJ2-1; TRBD2 matches at 11 bases. V dropped 0 bases and J dropped 2; count of bases not matched to a gene: 3. CDR1 LNHNV and CDR2 YYDKDF come from the germline V gene (reference sequence). The CDR3 runs to 17 residues. CDR3 in amino acids: CATSRDGSGRAYNEQFF. CDR3 DNA: TGTGCCACCAGCAGAGATGGTAGCGGGAGGGCCTACAATGAGCAGTTCTTC.

Concerning this clonotype itself: The junction departs from germline at one end; a sequencing error may be responsible. The CDR3 protein is CANSLGRGGYEQYF. For the CDR3, the DNA is TGCGCCAACAGCTTGGGACGAGGCGGTTACGAGCAGTACTTC. The rearrangement joins TRBV5-1 to TRBJ2-7; the D call may be TRBD1 or TRBD2 (5 bases each). Germline V lookup: CDR1 SGHRS, CDR2 YFSETQ. This CDR3 region has 14 residues.

The chain carries TRBV9 and TRBJ2-5; maybe TRBD1 (6 bases). The CDR3 extends over 12 amino acids. V gave up 4 bases and J gave up 9 bases, with 13 bases separating them. The germline V gene encodes CDR1 SGDLS and CDR2 YYNGEE. CDR3 protein: CASSPGAAPQYF. CDR3 in DNA: TGTGCCAGCAGCCCAGGGGCTGCCCCCCAGTACTTC.

This clonotype was recorded at least ten times. The chain uses TRBV7-3 and TRBJ2-7, with 7 bases matching TRBD2. The V and J ends lost 6 bases and 0 bases, in that order; junction bases with no gene match: 5. This CDR3 is 14 amino acids long. CDR1 is SGHTA and CDR2 is FQGTGA in the germline V gene. The CDR3 DNA reads as TGTGCCAGCAGTTTATCTAGCGGCTCCTACGAGCAGTACTTC. It codes for CASSLSSGSYEQYF.

A few counts support this clonotype. J is TRBJ2-5 and V is TRBV29-1; D may be TRBD2 (6 bases). Germline lookup yields CDR1 SQVTM and CDR2 ANQGSEA. This CDR3 spans 12 amino acids. The ends were cut back, 7 bases at V and 1 base at J, with 10 bases in the middle. This CDR3 is CSGGTLQETQYF. The CDR3, as DNA: TGCAGCGGGGGGACTCTCCAAGAGACCCAGTACTTC. Full variable domain (rest looked up from reference TRBV29-1 and TRBJ2-5): SAVISQKPSRDICQRGTSLTIQCQVDSQVTMMFWYRQQPGQSLTLIATANQGSEATYESGFVIDKFPISRPNLTFSTLTVSNMSPEDSSIYLCSGGTLQETQYFGPGTRLLVL.